These 10 T cell receptor beta chains came from one sample sequenced in a study of cytomegalovirus exposure and HLA in healthy donors listed by TCRdb under 2017. Libraries were built with the immunoSEQ multiplex PCR assay. Not all clones reach the TCRdb copy of this immuneACCESS table, which keeps in-frame sequences only. Checked studies attribute under half of the gap to unresolved V genes and leave the rest unexplained. A total of 260,000 or so clones appear in this sample, 90% of them only once. The ten largest clonotypes hold approximately 3.1% of the sample. The sequenced sample was PBMCs. These receptors originate from a woman in her thirties in good health and CMV-seronegative.

In DNA, the CDR3 is TGTGCCAGCAGCAAAGGCATCGGTGCTGACGAGCAGTACTTC. Translated: CASSKGIGADEQYF. The chain combines TRBV7-3 with TRBJ2-7; D remains ambiguous. Germline CDR1 SGHTA, CDR2 FQGTGA. This CDR3 region has 14 residues. V was trimmed by 5 bases and J by 5 bases, leaving 16 bases between them.

This chain joins TRBV6-4 and TRBJ2-7, with 7 bases matching TRBD2. The CDR3 totals 14 residues. Per germline, CDR1 MRHNA and CDR2 SNTAGT. With 5 bases clipped from V and 3 bases from J, the junction kept 7 bases outside the gene matches. This CDR3 is CASSFPGGLYEQYF. Here the CDR3 DNA reads TGTGCCAGCAGTTTCCCGGGAGGACTCTACGAGCAGTACTTC.

The rearrangement joins TRBV5-6 to TRBJ2-7, with D possibly matching TRBD2 (6 bases). Between the trimmed V and J ends, which lost 4 bases and 2 bases, there was a span of 19 bases. This CDR3 contains 16 residues. Germline lookup yields CDR1 SGHDT and CDR2 YYEEEE. The CDR3, as DNA: TGTGCCAGCAGCGCCCCGAGACTAGGCCTTACCTACGAGCAGTACTTC. It yields the protein CASSAPRLGLTYEQYF.

In DNA, the CDR3 is TGTGCCAGCAGCGGAGACCTAGCGCGGGGTACGCAGTATTTT. It specifies CASSGDLARGTQYF. This sequence joins TRBV11-2 and TRBJ2-3; possible D gene TRBD2, 6 bases. Germline V gene sequence: CDR1 SGHAT, CDR2 FQNNGV. Trimming took off 5 bases at V and 8 bases at J, with 17 bases between the two ends. The CDR3 totals 14 residues.

The chain carries TRBV7-9 and TRBJ2-7; 13 nucleotides align to TRBD2. The ends lost 5 bases at V and 2 bases at J; junction bases unmatched: 6. This CDR3 contains 16 residues. Germline V lookup: CDR1 SEHNR, CDR2 FQNEAQ (reference sequence). As DNA, the CDR3 is TGTGCCAGCAGCCCCCTACTAGCGGGAGGGCCCTACGAGCAGTACTTC. Translating gives CASSPLLAGGPYEQYF.

V and J are TRBV29-1 and TRBJ2-7, with TRBD2 matching 11 bases. V gave up 4 bases and J gave up 4 bases; unmatched junction bases: 15. Germline CDR1 reads SQVTM; CDR2 reads ANQGSEA. This CDR3 contains 17 residues. This CDR3 is CSVGALATSGSFYEQYF. The CDR3 bases are TGCAGCGTTGGAGCGCTCGCTACTAGCGGGAGTTTTTACGAGCAGTACTTC.

The genes are TRBV7-2 and TRBJ2-2, with TRBD2 matching 7 bases. V shed 1 base and J 8 bases; nucleotides not matched to a gene: 4. The CDR3 contains 14 residues. Germline lookup yields CDR1 SGHTA and CDR2 FQGNSA. The DNA of the CDR3 is TGTGCCAGCAGCTTAGTGCGGGAGCTGGGGGAGCTGTTTTTT. It yields the protein CASSLVRELGELFF.

Comment on this clone: This sample includes further DNA sequences coding for the same CDR3. This chain connects TRBV19 to TRBJ2-7; 9 bases are a match to TRBD1. The CDR3 runs 15 residues. V lost 3 bases, J lost 0 bases, and 3 bases stayed unmatched. The germline V gene encodes CDR1 LNHDA and CDR2 SQIVND (reference sequence). CDR3 amino acids: CASSMGQGASYEQYF. DNA for the CDR3: TGTGCCAGTAGTATGGGACAGGGTGCCTCCTACGAGCAGTACTTC.

This clone was found a few times. The rearrangement uses TRBV7-2 and TRBJ1-5; TRBD1 matches 9 bases. Per the germline V gene, CDR1 is SGHTA and CDR2 is FQGNSA. This CDR3 is built from 15 residues. Trimming took 2 bases from V and 7 from J; bases not matched to a gene: 6. The CDR3 region has the DNA TGTGCCAGCAGCTTAAATACAGGGGGCCTGCAGCCCCAGCATTTT. Translating it yields CASSLNTGGLQPQHF.

The chain links TRBV2 to TRBJ1-4, with 8 bases lining up with TRBD1. CDR1 SNHLY and CDR2 FYNNEI come from the germline V gene. The ends lost 6 bases at V and 8 bases at J; junction bases unmatched: 8. The CDR3 covers 14 residues. CDR3 in amino acids: CASSGDRRREKLFF. The CDR3 DNA sequence: TGTGCCAGCAGCGGGGACAGGCGGAGAGAAAAACTGTTTTTT.